The clone carrying this T cell receptor (beta chain) was found a few times. The antigen is undetermined. The sample is drawn from a study of response to subunit inactivated influenza vaccine. Overall study findings and caveats: It was suggested by the authors that few new T cells are recruited by each seasonal influenza vaccination.

MiXCR, run by TCRdb on the RT-PCR reads, gives a single entry per CDR3 protein. Here the sample spans 500,000 to 550,000 distinct CDR3 sequences, about 8% being singletons. Looked up from germline, CDR1 is SGHRS and CDR2 is YFSETQ. V was clipped by 0 bases and J by 7 bases; unmatched bases: 10. The CDR3 is 16 amino acids. The specimen was PBMCs from blood, collected roughly 24 months after vaccination. This clonotype was obtained from a man aged 50-75 years who received an inactivated influenza vaccine. The rearrangement joins TRBV5-1 to TRBJ2-1; the match to TRBD1 covers 7 bases. CDR3: CASSLVLGQVGNEQFF. In nucleotides, the CDR3 is TGCGCCAGCAGCTTGGTTCTCGGACAGGTCGGAAATGAGCAGTTCTTC.